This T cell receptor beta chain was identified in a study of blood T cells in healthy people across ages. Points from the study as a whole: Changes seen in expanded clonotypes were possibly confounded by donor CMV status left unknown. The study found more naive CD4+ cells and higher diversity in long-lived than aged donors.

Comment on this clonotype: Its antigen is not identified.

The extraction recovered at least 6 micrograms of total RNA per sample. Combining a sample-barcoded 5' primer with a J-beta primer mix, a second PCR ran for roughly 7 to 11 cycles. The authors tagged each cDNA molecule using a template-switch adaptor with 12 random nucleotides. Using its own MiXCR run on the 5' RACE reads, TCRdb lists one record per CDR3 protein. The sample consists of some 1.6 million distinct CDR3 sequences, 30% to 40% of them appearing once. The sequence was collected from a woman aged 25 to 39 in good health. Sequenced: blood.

CDR3 sequence reads: CASSLEGTSATSYEQYF. For the CDR3, the DNA is TGTGCCAGCAGCTTAGAGGGGACTAGCGCAACCTCCTACGAGCAGTACTTC. J is TRBJ2-7 and V is TRBV13, with 10 bases matching TRBD2. J was trimmed by 0 bases and V by 1 base; bases with no gene match: 6. CDR3 size: 17 residues. Germline V lookup: CDR1 PRHDT, CDR2 FYEKMQ (reference sequence).